The rows below give T cell receptor beta chains drawn from one sample of a study of blood T cell repertoires in COVID-19. TCRdb keeps only in-frame clones here, not all; method: immunoSEQ multiplex PCR. Of under 350,000 clones listed, approximately 86% are singletons. The sequencing sample was made of peripheral blood. The origin of the receptors is a man in his 70s with acute or convalescent COVID-19. Both conserved end residues are part of each CDR3. The D gene is left open where the match is weak. Size is omitted from some rows. Given values are once, few, many or a class for expanded clones.

TRBV10-3	-	TRBJ2-1	TRBD1	TGTGCCATCAGGGCCGGCCAGGGGGCGGTTAATAGTTCCTACAATGAGCAGTTCTTC	CAIRAGQGAVNSSYNEQFF
TRBV20-1	-	TRBJ1-6	-	TGCAGTGCTAGTACCGGGACACAGAATTCACCCCTCCACTTT	CSASTGTQNSPLHF
TRBV7-8	-	TRBJ2-1	-	TGTGCCAGCATCCTTAGGGGAAAAGTTTCCTACAATGAGCAGTTCTTC	CASILRGKVSYNEQFF
TRBV13	-	TRBJ2-7	TRBD2	TGTGCCAGCAGCTCTTCCACTCGCGGGGGGGTATTTAACGAGCAGTACTTC	CASSSSTRGGVFNEQYF
TRBV19	-	TRBJ2-6	-	TGTGCCAGTTCACAGTTCCCTGGGGCCAACGTCCTGACTTTC	CASSQFPGANVLTF
TRBV5-1	-	TRBJ2-1	TRBD2	TGCGCCAGCAGCTTGGGGACTAGCGGGGGATTCGGTGAGCAGTTCTTC	CASSLGTSGGFGEQFF
TRBV6-2/TRBV6-3	-	TRBJ2-7	-	TGTGCCAGCAGTCTCGAGAGCTCCTACGAGCAGTACTTC	CASSLESSYEQYF
TRBV28	-	TRBJ1-5	TRBD1	TGTGCCAGCAGTAAGGGACAGGGTGGGAATCAGCCCCAGCATTTT	CASSKGQGGNQPQHF
TRBV15	few	TRBJ1-1	TRBD1	TGTGCCACCAGCAGATTGGGACAGGAAGCTTTCTTT	CATSRLGQEAFF
TRBV6-5	once	TRBJ1-1	TRBD1	TGTGCCAGCAGTCAGGGGGCTTTGAGCACTGAAGCTTTCTTT	CASSQGALSTEAFF
TRBV5-1	-	TRBJ1-3	-	TGCGCCAGCAGCACAGGGACGTCCCGCTCTGGAAACACCATATATTTT	CASSTGTSRSGNTIYF
TRBV9	-	TRBJ1-5	-	TGTGCCAGCAGCGTGGGGGGACTGCTCCGCGCCTTCGTTAGCAATCAGCCCCAGCATTTT	CASSVGGLLRAFVSNQPQHF
TRBV5-6	-	TRBJ2-1	-	TGTGCCAGCAGCTTGGGGGCGGGTTGGGATGAGCAGTTCTTC	CASSLGAGWDEQFF
TRBV5-4	-	TRBJ1-2	-	TGTGCCAGCAGCTTGGGACAGAATAACTATGGCTACACCTTC	CASSLGQNNYGYTF
TRBV7-9	-	TRBJ1-3	TRBD1	TGTGCCAGCAGCTTAGCGGGGGTCGACAGGGTATCTGGAAACACCATATATTTT	CASSLAGVDRVSGNTIYF
TRBV7-9	-	TRBJ1-4	-	TGTGCCAGCAGCTTACTTAGGTCGACGGCGGATGAAAAACTGTTTTTT	CASSLLRSTADEKLFF
TRBV10-3	-	TRBJ2-1	TRBD2	TGTGCCATCAGTGTTAGGCTAGCGGCCGACAATGAGCAGTTCTTC	CAISVRLAADNEQFF
TRBV6-5	-	TRBJ1-5	TRBD1	TGTGCCAGCAGTCAGACAGGGGGCGTTCAGCCCCAGCATTTT	CASSQTGGVQPQHF
TRBV3-1/TRBV3-2	-	TRBJ1-2	TRBD1	TGTGCCAGCAGCCCCGGGACAGGGGGTGGAGGCTACACCTTC	CASSPGTGGGGYTF
TRBV30	-	TRBJ1-5	TRBD1	TGTGCCTGGGGGGGACAGGCCTCGCCCCAGCCCCAGCATTTT	CAWGGQASPQPQHF
TRBV15	-	TRBJ2-1	TRBD2	TGTGCCACCAGCAGAGAGCTAGCGGCTAATGAGCAGTTCTTC	CATSRELAANEQFF
TRBV6-5	once	TRBJ1-5	-	TGTGCCAGCGAAGCGGGCGCCCTCAATCAGCCCCAGCATTTT	CASEAGALNQPQHF
TRBV30	-	TRBJ1-1	-	TGTGCCTGGAGTATCCAGAACACTGAAGCTTTCTTT	CAWSIQNTEAFF